Each of the 18 T cell receptor beta chains below was sequenced from the same sample in a study. From the 5' RACE reads, TCRdb called clonotypes with MiXCR, one entry per CDR3 protein. The sample has tens of thousands of distinct CDR3 sequences, about 28% seen once. Treg sorting used a CD4+CD25+CD127-/low gate. The source material was tumor-infiltrating Tregs sorted from the breast tumor. Receptor source: a female donor with breast cancer.

This clonotype was seen a handful of times. This chain's CDR3 is CSARPAGPRSGNTIYF. CDR3 bases: TGCAGTGCTAGACCGGCCGGGCCCAGGTCTGGAAACACCATATATTTT. The chain uses TRBV20-1 and TRBJ1-3; no firm D call. Germline CDR1 is DFQATT and CDR2 is SNEGSKA (reference sequence). The CDR3 consists of 16 residues. Between the trimmed V and J ends, which lost 2 bases and 1 base, there was a span of 15 bases.

A remark on this clonotype: One end of the junction fails to match germline, which may point to a read error. CDR3 sequence: CASNQDPGSHSFYEQYF. CDR3 nucleotide sequence: TGCGCCAGCAACCAAGATCCGGGCTCACACTCCTTCTACGAGCAGTACTTC. The rearrangement links TRBV4-1 to TRBJ2-7; no reliable D call. The CDR3 extends over 17 amino acids. Germline loops: CDR1 MGHRA, CDR2 YSYEKL.

The chain is built from TRBV4-2 and TRBJ1-1; D gene ambiguous. V was shortened by 1 base and J by 5 bases, with 14 bases between the two germline ends. The CDR3 is made up of 15 amino acids. CDR1 and CDR2 (germline): LGHNA, YNFKEQ. Here the CDR3 DNA reads TGTGCCAGCAGCCAAGCACGCAAGGGAGGAACTGAAGCTTTCTTT. This translates into CASSQARKGGTEAFF.

This clonotype was seen a few times. This sequence joins TRBV7-3 and TRBJ2-1, with D perhaps matching TRBD2 (5 bases). The germline gives CDR1 SGHTA, CDR2 FQGTGA. V lost 1 base and J lost 8, with 12 bases in between. The CDR3 has 14 residues. The CDR3 loop reads CASSLMPSSHEQFF. Written as DNA, the CDR3 is TGTGCCAGCAGCTTAATGCCTAGCAGCCATGAGCAGTTCTTC.

The V gene is TRBV20-1, the J gene TRBJ1-5, with unresolved D. The CDR3 is made up of 13 amino acids. Germline-derived CDR1 and CDR2 are DFQATT and SNEGSKA (reference sequence). Trimming removed 6 bases at V and 3 bases at J, with 12 bases between. CDR3 region: CSAHGVVNQPQHF. In DNA form, the CDR3 reads TGCAGTGCCCATGGGGTCGTCAATCAGCCCCAGCATTTT.

The chain combines TRBV5-8 with TRBJ2-1, with TRBD2 identical over 8 bases. This CDR3 has 15 residues. Germline CDR1 and CDR2: SGHTS and YDEGEE. The J segment lost 3 bases and the V segment lost 5 bases, leaving 7 bases of the junction unmatched. CDR3 residues: CASRPPGTSYNEQFF. The CDR3 DNA is TGTGCCAGCAGGCCCCCCGGGACTAGCTACAATGAGCAGTTCTTC.

The V and J genes are TRBV5-1 and TRBJ2-3, with D perhaps TRBD1 or TRBD2 (5 bases each). CDR3 length: 14 amino acids. The germline V gene has CDR1 SGHRS and CDR2 YFSETQ. Trimming took off 0 bases at V and 5 bases at J, with 10 bases between the two ends. The CDR3 loop reads CASSLGDLGDTQYF. The CDR3 nucleotides read TGCGCCAGCAGCTTGGGGGACCTTGGAGATACGCAGTATTTT. Complete variable domain (other parts from reference TRBV5-1 and TRBJ2-3): KAGVTQTPRYLIKTRGQQVTLSCSPISGHRSVSWYQQTPGQGLQFLFEYFSETQRNKGNFPGRFSGRQFSNSRSEMNVSTLELGDSALYLCASSLGDLGDTQYFGPGTRLTVL.

The chain combines TRBV12-3 or TRBV12-4 with TRBJ2-7, with a possible D match to TRBD2 (5 bases). This CDR3 has 13 residues. Trimming left V 0 bases short and J 4 bases short, with 7 bases between. This CDR3 is CASSLAAEYEQYF. As DNA, the CDR3 is TGTGCCAGCAGTTTAGCAGCGGAGTACGAGCAGTACTTC.

The chain is built from TRBV27 and TRBJ2-5; D is perhaps TRBD1 or TRBD2 (5 bases each). The V gene lost 2 bases and the J gene lost 0 bases, with 13 bases spanning the gap. Germline V CDR1 and CDR2: MNHEY, SMNVEV (reference sequence). This CDR3 comprises 16 residues. The CDR3 DNA reads as TGTGCCAGCAGTTTAGGGGACCGCCTAAACCAAGAGACCCAGTACTTC. Its translation: CASSLGDRLNQETQYF.

This chain links TRBV7-3 with TRBJ2-1, with D perhaps being TRBD1 or TRBD2 (5 bases each). Germline assignment: CDR1 SGHTA and CDR2 FQGTGA. The CDR3 has 11 amino acids. The V and J ends lost 2 bases and 10 bases respectively, with 6 bases between them. In DNA, the CDR3 is TGTGCCAGCAGCTTAGGGGGAGAGCAGTTCTTC. This encodes CASSLGGEQFF. The variable domain in full, completed from reference TRBV7-3 and TRBJ2-1, reads GAGVSQTPSNKVTEKGKYVELRCDPISGHTALYWYRQSLGQGPEFLIYFQGTGAADDSGLPNDRFFAVRPEGSVSTLKIQRTERGDSAVYLCASSLGGEQFFGPGTRLTVL.

This clonotype was found a few times. The V call is TRBV20-1, the J call TRBJ1-2; 7 positions agree with TRBD1. This CDR3 is built from 15 residues. The germline V gene has CDR1 DFQATT and CDR2 SNEGSKA (reference sequence). V was pared by 1 base and J by 3 bases, with 8 bases of the junction left unmatched. The CDR3 region is CSARGGQLQHYGYTF. Here the CDR3 DNA reads TGCAGTGCTAGAGGGGGACAGCTCCAGCACTATGGCTACACCTTC.

The rearrangement uses TRBV9 and TRBJ2-1, with 10 bases identical to TRBD1. The CDR3 is made up of 15 amino acids. CDR1 and CDR2 (germline): SGDLS, YYNGEE. The J segment lost 4 bases and the V segment lost 0 bases, leaving 1 base of the junction unmatched. CDR3 region: CASSVAGQGYNEQFF. As DNA, the CDR3 is TGTGCCAGCAGCGTAGCGGGACAGGGGTACAATGAGCAGTTCTTC.

This clonotype was found many times. The V gene is TRBV20-1, the J gene TRBJ1-1; D is possibly TRBD1 (5 bases). The CDR3 spans 13 residues. CDR1 and CDR2 from the germline V gene are DFQATT and SNEGSKA (reference sequence). As DNA, the CDR3 is TGCAGCACACCCGGGACCTTTGGCGCTGAAGCTTTCTTT. Its protein is CSTPGTFGAEAFF.

V is TRBV4-2 and J is TRBJ2-1; weak D call: TRBD1 (6 bases). The CDR3 has 14 residues. V was pared by 7 bases and J by 0 bases, with 10 bases between. Germline CDR1 LGHNA, CDR2 YNFKEQ. The CDR3 DNA reads TGTGCCAGCACCCGAGGGGGCTCCTACAATGAGCAGTTCTTC. Its translation is CASTRGGSYNEQFF.

This clonotype was recorded a few times. The chain uses TRBV5-1 and TRBJ2-7; 10 nucleotides align to TRBD2. The germline gives CDR1 SGHRS, CDR2 YFSETQ. The V gene end was trimmed by 5 bases and the J gene end by 6 bases; junction bases not matched to a gene: 8. This CDR3 region has 14 residues. CDR3 nucleotide sequence: TGCGCCAGCAGACCACTAGCGGGACACAGCGAGCAGTACTTC. Translating gives CASRPLAGHSEQYF.

This chain connects TRBV6-2 or TRBV6-3 to TRBJ2-2, with 11 nucleotides matching TRBD1. V lost 2 bases, J lost 6 bases, and 2 bases stayed unmatched. The CDR3 totals 15 residues. The germline V gene has CDR1 MNHEY and CDR2 SVGEGT. The CDR3 nucleotides are TGTGCCAGCAGTTACATGGGACAGGGGGCCGGGGAGCTGTTTTTT. Amino acid sequence: CASSYMGQGAGELFF.

The genes are TRBV5-6 and TRBJ2-4; 9 positions match TRBD1. The germline V gene encodes CDR1 SGHDT and CDR2 YYEEEE. V lost 3 bases, J lost 0 bases, and 16 bases stayed unmatched. CDR3 length: 20 amino acids. DNA of the CDR3: TGTGCCAGCAGCTCTCTTGTGGGACAGGGTAAAGAACTAGCCAAAAACATTCAGTACTTC. Translated: CASSSLVGQGKELAKNIQYF.

The sample holds a few counts of this clonotype. This sequence joins TRBV6-5 and TRBJ1-2; possibly TRBD1 for D (5 bases). This CDR3 is built from 12 residues. Germline V gene sequence: CDR1 MNHEY, CDR2 SVGAGI. Trimming shortened V by 6 bases and J by 8 bases, and 13 bases separated the two germline ends. The CDR3 spells CASSPGQGGYTF. As DNA, the CDR3 is TGTGCCAGCAGCCCTGGACAAGGGGGCTACACCTTC.